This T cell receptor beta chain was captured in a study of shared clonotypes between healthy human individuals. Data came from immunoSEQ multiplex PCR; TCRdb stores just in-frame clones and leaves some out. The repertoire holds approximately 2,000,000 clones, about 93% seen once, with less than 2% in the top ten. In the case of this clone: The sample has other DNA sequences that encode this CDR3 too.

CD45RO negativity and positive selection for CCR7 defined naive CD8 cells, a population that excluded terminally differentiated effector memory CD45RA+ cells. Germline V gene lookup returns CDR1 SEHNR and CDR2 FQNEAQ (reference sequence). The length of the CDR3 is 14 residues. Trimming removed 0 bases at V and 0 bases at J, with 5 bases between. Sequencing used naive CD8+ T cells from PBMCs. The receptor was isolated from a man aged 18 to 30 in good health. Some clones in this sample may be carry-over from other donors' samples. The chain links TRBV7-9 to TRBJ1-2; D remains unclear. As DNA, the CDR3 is TGTGCCAGCAGCTTAGCCGGAGCTAACTATGGCTACACCTTC. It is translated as CASSLAGANYGYTF.